This T cell receptor beta chain was identified in a study of blood T cells in healthy people across ages. A J-beta primer mix and a sample-barcoded 5' primer were used in a second PCR of about 6 to 12 cycles. From the 5' RACE reads, TCRdb called clonotypes with MiXCR, one entry per CDR3 protein. The data show some 1,000,000 distinct CDR3 sequences, under 30% seen once. V dropped 0 bases and J dropped 12 bases, with 9 bases sitting between them. The CDR3 runs to 11 residues. Germline values: CDR1 SGHTS, CDR2 YDEGEE. This clonotype was seen just once. This sample also belongs to another study, concerning T cells of mothers and their children.

The TCR comes from a girl aged 2 to 9 in good health. The chain links TRBV5-8 to TRBJ1-2; tentatively, D is TRBD1 (5 bases). Sample: blood. CDR3 nucleotides: TGTGCCAGCAGCTTGGCAGGGCGTGACACCTTC. This translates into CASSLAGRDTF.